A single sample gave rise to the 28 T cell receptor beta chains below, sequenced in a study of blood T cell repertoires in COVID-19. Sequencing used immunoSEQ multiplex PCR; TCRdb keeps in-frame clones, though not all of them. The sample has about 140,000 clones; 88% are singletons. Sequenced: peripheral blood. These receptor sequences come from a man aged 50 to 59 with active or convalescent COVID-19.

This chain joins TRBV5-1 and TRBJ2-1, with no clear D. V was shortened by 4 bases and J by 0 bases, with 17 bases between the two germline ends. Germline V gene sequence: CDR1 SGHRS, CDR2 YFSETQ. The CDR3 runs to 17 residues. CDR3 DNA sequence: TGCGCCAGCAGCCATCTTGGCGGTGACTTCTCCTACAATGAGCAGTTCTTC. Its protein is CASSHLGGDFSYNEQFF.

V is TRBV6-5 and J is TRBJ2-3; D is perhaps TRBD2 (5 bases). Looked up from germline, CDR1 is MNHEY and CDR2 is SVGAGI. The germline V and J ends were trimmed by 7 bases and 0 bases, with 14 bases remaining between them. This CDR3 spans 15 amino acids. The CDR3 coding sequence is TGTGCCAGCAAGCGGAGCATATCTAGCACAGATACGCAGTATTTT. Its translation: CASKRSISSTDTQYF.

This chain links TRBV7-8 with TRBJ2-1; 13 nucleotides agree with TRBD2. The trim removed 5 bases at V and 7 bases at J, leaving 5 bases unmatched. CDR1 is SGHVS and CDR2 is FQNEAQ in the germline V gene. The CDR3 length is 15 residues. The CDR3 DNA follows: TGTGCCAGCAGCCGAAGGACTAGCGGGAGTAATGAGCAGTTCTTC. Its translation is CASSRRTSGSNEQFF.

The V and J genes are TRBV7-9 and TRBJ1-2, with TRBD1 matching over 8 bases. Trimming took 8 bases from V and 1 from J; bases not matched to a gene: 6. Germline CDR1 SEHNR, CDR2 FQNEAQ (reference sequence). CDR3 length: 14 residues. The CDR3, as DNA: TGTGCCAGCTCCCCACAGGGGGTTAACTATGGCTACACCTTC. Its protein is CASSPQGVNYGYTF.

This clone showed up just a few times. J is TRBJ2-7 and V is TRBV9, with a weak D call TRBD1 (6 bases). Germline loops: CDR1 SGDLS, CDR2 YYNGEE. The CDR3 spans 14 residues. Trimming shortened V by 0 bases and J by 3 bases, and 10 bases separated the two germline ends. CDR3 sequence (DNA): TGTGCCAGCAGCGTAGGCCCGGACAGCTACGAGCAGTACTTC. Translation: CASSVGPDSYEQYF.

The chain recombines TRBV6-1 with TRBJ2-7; tentative D call: TRBD1 (6 bases). Germline V CDR1 and CDR2: MNHNS, SASEGT. V was cut by 2 bases and J by 7 bases, with 12 bases left in between. The CDR3 is 13 residues long. The CDR3 coding sequence is TGTGCCAGCAGTGAACAGGGGTTTGGGGAGCAGTACTTC. This encodes CASSEQGFGEQYF.

The chain employs TRBV6-5 and TRBJ2-7, with TRBD2 identical over 8 bases. V lost 7 bases, J lost 6 bases, and 11 bases stayed unmatched. The CDR3 length is 14 residues. Germline CDR1 is MNHEY and CDR2 is SVGAGI. CDR3 DNA sequence: TGTGCCAGCAAACCCGACGGGAGGGCCGGCGAGCAGTACTTC. It is translated as CASKPDGRAGEQYF.

This chain connects TRBV7-3 to TRBJ2-7; 9 bases align to TRBD2. V lost 4 bases and J lost 4; bases outside the gene matches: 2. This CDR3 has 13 amino acids. Germline CDR1 SGHTA, CDR2 FQGTGA. The CDR3 is CASSWGLAYEQYF. CDR3 sequence (DNA): TGTGCCAGCAGCTGGGGACTAGCATACGAGCAGTACTTC.

This rearrangement joins TRBV6-1 to TRBJ2-2; TRBD1 is a possible D gene (6 bases). Trimming shortened V by 2 bases and J by 5 bases, and 6 bases separated the two germline ends. Germline lookup yields CDR1 MNHNS and CDR2 SASEGT. The CDR3 is 13 amino acids. Here the CDR3 DNA reads TGTGCCAGCAGTGAACAGGGGACCGGGGAGCTGTTTTTT. Protein sequence: CASSEQGTGELFF.

V gene TRBV19 combines with J gene TRBJ2-1; D possibly corresponds to TRBD1 (6 bases). The germline gives CDR1 LNHDA, CDR2 SQIVND (reference sequence). Trimming took off 7 bases at V and 4 bases at J, with 11 bases between the two ends. The CDR3 length is 13 residues. In DNA, the CDR3 is TGTGCCAGTACCCCGGGACATTACAATGAGCAGTTCTTC. Residues: CASTPGHYNEQFF.

Notes on this clone: One end of the junction fails to match germline, which may point to a read error. The chain combines TRBV7-7 with TRBJ2-3, with D possibly TRBD1 on 7 matching bases. The CDR3 has 16 amino acids. In germline, CDR1 is SSHAT, CDR2 FNYEAQ (reference sequence). The CDR3 protein is CASSLGGGTGTDTQYF. The DNA of the CDR3 is TGTGCTAGCAGCTTAGGGGGCGGGACCGGCACAGATACGCAGTATTTT. Full variable domain (rest looked up from reference TRBV7-7 and TRBJ2-3): GAGVSQSPRYKVTKRGQDVTLRCDPISSHATLYWYQQALGQGPEFLTYFNYEAQPDKSGLPSDRFSAERPEGSISTLTIQRTEQRDSAMYRCASSLGGGTGTDTQYFGPGTRLTVL.

The chain recombines TRBV20-1 with TRBJ1-6; the D gene is possibly TRBD1 (6 bases). The CDR3 runs to 17 residues. V shed 3 bases and J shed 0 bases, with 15 bases lying between them. Germline V CDR1 and CDR2: DFQATT, SNEGSKA (reference sequence). The CDR3 loop is CSASRGNRLSYNSPLHF. The CDR3 nucleotides are TGCAGTGCTAGTAGGGGGAATAGGCTCTCCTATAATTCACCCCTCCACTTT.

The V and J genes are TRBV12-5 and TRBJ2-1, with 11 positions matching TRBD2. The junction had 10 bases not matched to a gene; V was cut back by 1 base and J by 11 bases. The germline V gene has CDR1 LGHNT and CDR2 FRNRAP. CDR3 length: 16 residues. CDR3 sequence: CASGLALAGGSVQQFF. DNA of the CDR3: TGTGCTAGTGGTTTGGCGCTAGCGGGAGGCTCAGTCCAGCAGTTCTTC.

This clone was seen a handful of times. The sample contains more than one DNA sequence encoding this CDR3. The genes are TRBV29-1 and TRBJ1-3; no firm D call. Germline CDR1 SQVTM, CDR2 ANQGSEA. The V and J ends lost 3 bases and 4 bases respectively, with 7 bases between them. CDR3 size: 12 residues. CDR3 bases: TGCAGCGTTGACGGAGGGGGAAACACCATATATTTT. As protein: CSVDGGGNTIYF. Filled out from reference TRBV29-1 and TRBJ1-3, the complete variable domain reads SAVISQKPSRDICQRGTSLTIQCQVDSQVTMMFWYRQQPGQSLTLIATANQGSEATYESGFVIDKFPISRPNLTFSTLTVSNMSPEDSSIYLCSVDGGGNTIYFGEGSWLTVV.

The chain has TRBV15 and TRBJ2-3; TRBD2 matches 12 bases. Trimming removed 2 bases from V and 2 bases from J; junction bases left unmatched: 2. Germline V CDR1 and CDR2: LNHNV, YYDKDF (reference sequence). This CDR3 is 16 amino acids long. CDR3 in amino acids: CATSRLAGGPTDTQYF. DNA for the CDR3: TGTGCCACCAGCAGACTAGCGGGAGGGCCCACAGATACGCAGTATTTT.

The chain uses TRBV12-3 or TRBV12-4 and TRBJ1-5; a possible D gene is TRBD1 (5 bases). The CDR3 has 13 residues. The V and J ends lost 5 bases and 7 bases respectively, with 12 bases between them. The CDR3 DNA reads TGTGCCAGCAGTCTAGATCAGGGCCAGCCCCAGCATTTT. Residues: CASSLDQGQPQHF.

The V and J genes are TRBV2 and TRBJ2-1; 11 bases map to TRBD1. CDR3 size: 15 residues. Trimming took 3 bases from V and 10 from J; bases not matched to a gene: 8. CDR1 is SNHLY and CDR2 is FYNNEI in the germline V gene. CDR3: CASSEAGTGGSEQFF. DNA of the CDR3: TGTGCCAGCAGTGAGGCCGGGACAGGGGGAAGCGAGCAGTTCTTC.

The CDR3 spells CASSLVRQETQYF. For the CDR3, the DNA is TGTGCCAGCAGCTTAGTTCGGCAAGAGACCCAGTACTTC. The rearrangement joins TRBV7-2 to TRBJ2-5, with D unclear. V was trimmed by 1 base and J by 2 bases, leaving 5 bases between them. Germline CDR1 and CDR2: SGHTA and FQGNSA. The CDR3 is 13 residues long.

The J gene is TRBJ1-4, the V gene TRBV29-1; possible D gene TRBD1, 6 bases. The germline V gene encodes CDR1 SQVTM and CDR2 ANQGSEA. The CDR3 covers 13 residues. Deletions cut 3 bases from V and 7 bases from J, with 12 bases between. CDR3 in DNA: TGCAGCGTTGACCTTTTGGGGGCTGAAAAACTGTTTTTT. Amino acids: CSVDLLGAEKLFF. Full variable domain (outside the CDR3, taken from reference TRBV29-1 and TRBJ1-4): SAVISQKPSRDICQRGTSLTIQCQVDSQVTMMFWYRQQPGQSLTLIATANQGSEATYESGFVIDKFPISRPNLTFSTLTVSNMSPEDSSIYLCSVDLLGAEKLFFGSGTQLSVL.

The chain has TRBV6-2 or TRBV6-3 and TRBJ2-3; 8 nucleotides line up with TRBD1. J lost 6 bases, V lost 4 bases, and 6 bases had no gene match. CDR1 is MNHEY and CDR2 is SVGEGT in the germline V gene. The CDR3 totals 14 residues. The CDR3 reads CASSLSGGGDTQYF. Written as DNA, the CDR3 is TGTGCCAGCAGTTTATCAGGGGGCGGGGATACGCAGTATTTT.

In DNA, the CDR3 is TGTGCCAGCAGTTACGGTAATCCAGGGGATGGCTACACCTTC. This codes for CASSYGNPGDGYTF. This chain connects TRBV6-2 or TRBV6-3 to TRBJ1-2, with a weak D call TRBD1 (6 bases). Per the germline V gene, CDR1 is MNHEY and CDR2 is SVGEGT. Trimming pared 2 bases from V and 6 bases from J, leaving 13 bases between. The CDR3 is 14 residues long.

The rearrangement links TRBV27 to TRBJ2-5; 7 nucleotides agree with TRBD2. Germline CDR1 and CDR2: MNHEY and SMNVEV (reference sequence). This CDR3 region has 16 residues. Trimming cost V 4 bases and J 5 bases; bases outside gene matches: 13. The CDR3 DNA reads as TGTGCCAGCAGTTCGAGCGGGATGTCACGGTGGGAGACCCAGTACTTC. Translating it yields CASSSSGMSRWETQYF.

The chain has TRBV12-3 or TRBV12-4 and TRBJ1-6, with D perhaps matching TRBD1 (5 bases). The germline V and J ends were trimmed by 8 bases and 6 bases, with 11 bases remaining between them. This CDR3 has 13 residues. CDR3 amino acids: CASGGRANSPLHF. DNA of the CDR3: TGTGCCAGCGGTGGCAGGGCTAATTCACCCCTCCACTTT.

This clone was seen once. This rearrangement joins TRBV28 to TRBJ2-5; 12 bases are shared with TRBD2. Trimming at V came to 4 bases and at J to 7 bases, leaving 10 bases not matched to a gene. Germline values: CDR1 MDHEN, CDR2 SYDVKM. The CDR3 runs to 16 residues. CDR3 protein: CASSSRTSGKYGTQYF. Written as DNA, the CDR3 is TGTGCCAGCAGTTCCCGGACTAGCGGGAAGTATGGGACCCAGTACTTC. Drawing the rest from reference TRBV28 and TRBJ2-5, the complete variable domain is DVKVTQSSRYLVKRTGEKVFLECVQDMDHENMFWYRQDPGLGLRLIYFSYDVKMKEKGDIPEGYSVSREKKERFSLILESASTNQTSMYLCASSSRTSGKYGTQYFGPGTRLLVL.

The sample holds one count of this clone. The chain employs TRBV27 and TRBJ2-1; 7 bases line up with TRBD2. Germline values: CDR1 MNHEY, CDR2 SMNVEV (reference sequence). V lost 6 bases, J lost 0 bases, and 2 bases stayed unmatched. There are 14 residues in the CDR3. CDR3 loop: CASRRTSSYNEQFF. Written as DNA, the CDR3 is TGTGCCAGCAGGAGGACTAGCTCCTACAATGAGCAGTTCTTC.

The genes are TRBV19 and TRBJ1-2; TRBD1 matches 8 bases. V shed 5 bases and J 4 bases; nucleotides not matched to a gene: 6. CDR1 LNHDA and CDR2 SQIVND come from the germline V gene (reference sequence). The CDR3 covers 14 residues. CDR3 in amino acids: CASSRDRPAYGYTF. DNA for the CDR3: TGTGCCAGTAGTCGGGACAGGCCGGCCTATGGCTACACCTTC.

The rearrangement uses TRBV7-2 and TRBJ2-6; tentatively, D is TRBD2 (5 bases). Between the trimmed V and J ends, which lost 4 bases and 0 bases, there was a span of 16 bases. CDR3 length: 18 residues. The V gene's germline CDR1 is SGHTA and CDR2 FQGNSA. CDR3 in amino acids: CASSSLPGISSGANVLTF. The CDR3, as DNA: TGTGCCAGCAGCTCTCTGCCGGGGATTTCCTCTGGGGCCAACGTCCTGACTTTC.

This rearrangement joins TRBV5-1 to TRBJ2-1; TRBD1 agrees at 7 bases. The CDR3 is 14 amino acids. Germline CDR1 reads SGHRS; CDR2 reads YFSETQ. V was clipped by 7 bases and J by 0 bases; unmatched bases: 4. CDR3 in DNA: TGCGCCAGCTGCCGGGACAGCTCCTACAATGAGCAGTTCTTC. It translates to CASCRDSSYNEQFF.